This entry lists 17 T cell receptor beta chains sequenced from one sample in a study of T cell responses to AZD1222 COVID-19 vaccine. The protocol was immunoSEQ multiplex PCR, while the TCRdb copy is restricted to in-frame clones and leaves out a portion. This table has tens of thousands of clones, roughly 91% appearing once. Sequenced here: peripheral blood, sampled 28 days after the second AZD1222 dose. These receptors all come from an adult who received the AZD1222 COVID-19 vaccine.

V is TRBV5-1 and J is TRBJ1-1, with no clear D. Per the germline V gene, CDR1 is SGHRS and CDR2 is YFSETQ. This CDR3 comprises 15 residues. Between the trimmed V and J ends, which lost 4 bases and 0 bases, there was a span of 13 bases. This CDR3 is CASSAVGMVNTEAFF. DNA for the CDR3: TGCGCCAGCAGCGCGGTTGGAATGGTGAACACTGAAGCTTTCTTT.

The chain recombines TRBV19 with TRBJ1-5; D remains unclear. The V and J ends lost 0 bases and 0 bases respectively, with 15 bases between them. Germline CDR1 LNHDA, CDR2 SQIVND (reference sequence). There are 18 residues in the CDR3. The CDR3 spells CASSIDPPSVNSNQPQHF. The CDR3 bases are TGTGCCAGTAGTATAGATCCCCCGTCGGTTAATAGCAATCAGCCCCAGCATTTT.

The V gene is TRBV5-1, the J gene TRBJ2-1; 15 bases agree with TRBD2. V shed 4 bases and J 8 bases; nucleotides not matched to a gene: 13. Looked up from germline, CDR1 is SGHRS and CDR2 is YFSETQ. The CDR3 covers 18 residues. The CDR3 loop reads CASSPYRTSGGALDEQFF. In DNA, the CDR3 is TGCGCCAGCAGCCCGTACCGGACTAGCGGGGGGGCATTGGATGAGCAGTTCTTC. Full variable domain (missing parts from reference TRBV5-1 and TRBJ2-1): KAGVTQTPRYLIKTRGQQVTLSCSPISGHRSVSWYQQTPGQGLQFLFEYFSETQRNKGNFPGRFSGRQFSNSRSEMNVSTLELGDSALYLCASSPYRTSGGALDEQFFGPGTRLTVL.

J is TRBJ1-3 and V is TRBV7-2, with D unresolved. Germline V lookup: CDR1 SGHTA, CDR2 FQGNSA. This CDR3 is built from 17 residues. Trimming shortened V by 6 bases and J by 7 bases, and 25 bases separated the two germline ends. The CDR3 loop is CASSFQPGRGSGNTIYF. CDR3 bases: TGTGCCAGCAGTTTTCAACCCGGACGGGGAAGTGGGAACACCATATATTTT.

The chain carries TRBV6-1 and TRBJ1-2; tentative D call: TRBD1 (6 bases). Germline V gene lookup returns CDR1 MNHNS and CDR2 SASEGT. The CDR3 sequence is 16 residues long. Trimming removed 4 bases at V and 3 bases at J, with 18 bases between. The CDR3 protein is CASSATLNRADYGYTF. The CDR3 DNA is TGTGCCAGCAGTGCAACTCTTAACAGGGCCGACTATGGCTACACCTTC.

As DNA, the CDR3 is TGTGCCTGGAGTCGTTTCGGTAGGAATGAAAAACTGTTTTTT. Amino acids: CAWSRFGRNEKLFF. V is TRBV30 and J is TRBJ1-4, with D hard to call. V lost 2 bases to trimming and J lost 5 bases, with 12 bases between them. From germline, CDR1 is GTSNPN and CDR2 SVGIG (reference sequence). The CDR3 has 14 amino acids.

The chain joins TRBV6-5 to TRBJ1-1; 8 bases map to TRBD1. The CDR3 is 14 residues long. Per the germline V gene, CDR1 is MNHEY and CDR2 is SVGAGI. V shed 6 bases and J 1 base; nucleotides not matched to a gene: 4. The CDR3 reads CASRWDRRNTEAFF. CDR3 in DNA: TGTGCCAGCAGATGGGACAGGAGGAACACTGAAGCTTTCTTT.

This clone showed up just once. The J gene is TRBJ1-2, the V gene TRBV20-1, with D uncertain. Between the trimmed V and J ends, which lost 8 bases and 5 bases, there was a span of 12 bases. This CDR3 spans 11 amino acids. CDR1 is DFQATT, CDR2 SNEGSKA, per germline (reference sequence). The CDR3 loop is CSSFGGYGYTF. CDR3 sequence (DNA): TGCAGTTCCTTTGGAGGTTATGGCTACACCTTC.

This rearrangement joins TRBV3-1 (or the pseudogene TRBV3-2) to TRBJ2-7; D might be TRBD1 (7 bases). From germline, CDR1 is LGHDT and CDR2 YNNKEL (reference sequence). V was clipped by 6 bases and J by 7 bases, with 19 bases between them. The CDR3 contains 14 residues. CDR3 in DNA: TGTGCCAGCAGGGGGGACAGCTCCGGAGGGGAGCAGTACTTC. As protein: CASRGDSSGGEQYF.

The CDR3 protein is CASSVGIGQYANTGELFF. DNA for the CDR3: TGTGCCAGCAGCGTAGGTATAGGGCAATACGCGAACACCGGGGAGCTGTTTTTT. The V and J genes are TRBV9 and TRBJ2-2, with D uncertain. The CDR3 is 18 residues long. Trimming removed 0 bases at V and 0 bases at J, with 15 bases between. Germline V gives CDR1 SGDLS, CDR2 YYNGEE.

The J gene is TRBJ1-5, the V gene TRBV6-6; weak D call: TRBD1 (5 bases). This CDR3 contains 14 residues. CDR1 is MNHNY, CDR2 SVGAGI, per germline (reference sequence). Trimming pared 5 bases from V and 3 bases from J, leaving 11 bases between. The CDR3 loop is CASSAGTYNQPQHF. The CDR3 nucleotides read TGTGCCAGCAGTGCAGGGACTTACAATCAGCCCCAGCATTTT.

The V call is TRBV5-1, the J call TRBJ1-2; no clear D. Germline V gives CDR1 SGHRS, CDR2 YFSETQ. This CDR3 is built from 14 residues. V shed 5 bases and J shed 1 base, with 12 bases lying between them. CDR3 residues: CASRQSRDNYGYTF. The CDR3 coding sequence is TGCGCCAGCAGACAATCTAGGGATAACTATGGCTACACCTTC.

There are a few counts of this clone. The J gene is TRBJ2-1, the V gene TRBV5-1; D may match TRBD1 or TRBD2 (7 bases each). Trimming left V 4 bases short and J 12 bases short, with 14 bases between. This CDR3 comprises 12 residues. Germline CDR1 SGHRS, CDR2 YFSETQ. The CDR3 spells CASSPQGEGQFF. The DNA for the CDR3 is TGCGCCAGCAGCCCGCAGGGGGAGGGGCAGTTCTTC.

The genes are TRBV4-1 and TRBJ1-4, with a tentative D call TRBD1 (6 bases). CDR3 length equals 16 residues. Germline V gene lookup returns CDR1 MGHRA and CDR2 YSYEKL. Trimming removed 4 bases from V and 0 bases from J, with 12 bases in between. CDR3 DNA: TGCGCCAGCAGCCGGGGCCAGGGGACAACTAATGAAAAACTGTTTTTT. Its protein product is CASSRGQGTTNEKLFF.

The chain carries TRBV6-6 and TRBJ1-4; unclear D gene. V shed 6 bases and J shed 7 bases, with 18 bases lying between them. The germline V gene has CDR1 MNHNY and CDR2 SVGAGI (reference sequence). This CDR3 has 15 residues. CDR3 sequence (DNA): TGTGCCAGCAGCCCCTCTGAGGGTGGAGCTGAAAAACTGTTTTTT. Protein product: CASSPSEGGAEKLFF.

CDR3 sequence reads: CASSYWDTEAFF. The CDR3 DNA reads TGTGCCAGCAGTTACTGGGACACTGAAGCTTTCTTT. The V call is TRBV6-2 or TRBV6-3, the J call TRBJ1-1, with D uncertain. The V end was cut by 1 base, the J end by 3 bases, with 3 bases between. CDR3 size: 12 residues. CDR1 and CDR2 from the germline V gene are MNHEY and SVGEGT.

The chain links TRBV7-2 to TRBJ1-5; D not certain. The CDR3 contains 16 residues. The ends were cut back, 4 bases at V and 2 bases at J, with 15 bases in the middle. Looked up from germline, CDR1 is SGHTA and CDR2 is FQGNSA. This CDR3 reads CASSYRPTQGNQPQHF. Here the CDR3 DNA reads TGTGCCAGCAGCTATCGACCAACCCAGGGCAATCAGCCCCAGCATTTT.